This T cell receptor (beta chain) was observed in a study of T cell responses to AZD1222 COVID-19 vaccine. Concerning this clone: Antigen specificity is unknown.

Study findings and constraints: Unmutated variant regions are reportedly the target of nearly half of TCRs that are spike-specific. The donor group comprised mostly white British people and more females; the analysis possibly underestimated clonal diversity.

Profiling relied on immunoSEQ multiplex PCR, and the TCRdb table lists in-frame clones only, not all of them. The table has fewer than 85,000 clones, about 91% seen once. The germline V gene has CDR1 SGDLS and CDR2 YYNGEE. V gave up 4 bases and J gave up 9 bases; unmatched junction bases: 11. The CDR3 runs to 15 residues. The V gene is TRBV9, the J gene TRBJ2-1; TRBD2 matches at 9 bases. This clonotype was sampled from an adult who received the AZD1222 COVID-19 vaccine. Sample: peripheral blood, taken 28 days after the second AZD1222 dose. The CDR3: CASSPRTSESAEQFF. CDR3 nucleotides: TGTGCCAGCAGCCCCCGGACTAGCGAGTCGGCTGAGCAGTTCTTC.